This TCR beta chain was sequenced during a study of T-cell reconstitution after alpha-beta-depleted transplantation in children. This clonotype was counted ten times or more. Its antigen is currently unknown. Unique molecular identifiers were incorporated into the prepared TCRbeta library. TCRdb recomputed calls from the PCR reads with MiXCR, one row per CDR3 protein. The sample yields 190,000 or so distinct CDR3 sequences, about 6% seen once. Germline V lookup: CDR1 LGHDT, CDR2 YNNKEL (reference sequence). This CDR3 spans 14 amino acids. V lost 1 base and J 3 bases, leaving 10 bases between the germline ends. General study points: As was reported, about two months after transplant, alpha-beta T cells came from several hundred expanded graft clones.

This sample comprised PBMCs, obtained before TCRalphabeta/CD19-depleted stem cell transplant. This receptor was taken from a girl less than two years old with combined immunodeficiency, due to receive a stem cell transplant. The chain couples TRBV3-1 to TRBJ2-7; tentatively, D is TRBD2 (5 bases). For the CDR3, the DNA is TGTGCCAGCAGCCAAGGAGGCGGGTTCTACGAGCAGTACTTC. Encoded protein: CASSQGGGFYEQYF.